The 23 T cell receptor beta chains given below trace back to one sample, sequenced in a study of long-term antiretroviral therapy in people with HIV (dated by TCRdb to between 2021 and 2023). The immunoSEQ hsTCRB v3.0 assay was used at survey level resolution to sequence the TRB variable region. The clones in this table, taken by TCRdb from immuneACCESS, are in-frame only. Not every clone is retained; where verified, under half of the shortfall comes from an unresolved V gene, and the cause of the rest is unknown. This sample comprises over 35,000 clones, 80% of them detected only once. The top ten clones comprise roughly 6% of the sample. The source was unsorted PBMCs, collected 3.4 years after starting antiretroviral therapy. These TCRs come from a man aged 25-40 years with HIV.

The chain carries TRBV29-1 and TRBJ1-2, with no clear D. Germline V gene data show CDR1 as SQVTM and CDR2 as ANQGSEA. There are 13 residues in the CDR3. V gave up 6 bases and J gave up 7 bases, with 18 bases separating them. CDR3 sequence reads: CSVDEGPFLGYTF. As DNA, the CDR3 is TGCAGCGTCGATGAAGGTCCCTTCCTTGGCTACACCTTC.

The chain combines TRBV6-5 with TRBJ1-4, with a tentative D call TRBD1 (6 bases). Germline lookup yields CDR1 MNHEY and CDR2 SVGAGI. V gave up 4 bases and J gave up 4 bases, with 10 bases separating them. The CDR3 is 14 amino acids. This CDR3 reads CASSSTGFNEKLFF. CDR3 DNA sequence: TGTGCCAGCAGTTCGACAGGCTTTAATGAAAAACTGTTTTTT.

This chain uses TRBV4-3 with TRBJ1-4; D may be TRBD1 (6 bases). This CDR3 spans 22 amino acids. V lost 0 bases, J lost 3 bases, and 29 bases lay in between. Germline lookup yields CDR1 LGHNA and CDR2 YSLEER. The CDR3 sequence is CASSQDFSSLGAGGLSNEKLFF. The CDR3 coding sequence is TGCGCCAGCAGCCAAGATTTCTCCTCTTTGGGGGCGGGGGGTTTGTCTAATGAAAAACTGTTTTTT.

In DNA, the CDR3 is TGTGCCGGCGGGGGCGGGGGGTATGGCTACACCTTC. It specifies CAGGGGGYGYTF. The gene calls are TRBV6-6 and TRBJ1-2; possible D gene TRBD1, 6 bases. In germline, CDR1 is MNHNY, CDR2 SVGAGI (reference sequence). There are 12 residues in the CDR3. Trimming removed 11 bases at V and 5 bases at J, with 15 bases between.

The genes are TRBV5-4 and TRBJ2-6; a weak D match, TRBD1 (7 bases). Trimming took off 1 base at V and 1 base at J, with 12 bases between the two ends. The V gene's germline CDR1 is SGHNT and CDR2 YYREEE (reference sequence). The CDR3 length is 17 residues. The CDR3 DNA reads as TGTGCCAGCAGCTTGTTCGCAGGGGGGTCTGGGGCCAACGTCCTGACTTTC. Amino acid sequence: CASSLFAGGSGANVLTF.

The rearrangement uses TRBV5-1 and TRBJ2-3; 8 bases match TRBD1. CDR3 length: 14 amino acids. With 5 bases clipped from V and 3 bases from J, the junction kept 5 bases outside the gene matches. The germline gives CDR1 SGHRS, CDR2 YFSETQ. The CDR3 sequence: CASRLQGVTDTQYF. The CDR3 nucleotides are TGCGCCAGCAGGTTACAGGGGGTGACAGATACGCAGTATTTT.

The genes are TRBV18 and TRBJ1-1; TRBD1 matches at 9 bases. The CDR3 is made up of 14 amino acids. In germline, CDR1 is KGHSH, CDR2 LQKENI. V was clipped by 6 bases and J by 4 bases; unmatched bases: 6. In nucleotides, the CDR3 is TGTGCCAGCTCTCCGGGACAGGGAGTCACTGAAGCTTTCTTT. Translation: CASSPGQGVTEAFF.

A few counts support this clone. V is TRBV13 and J is TRBJ2-2; D perhaps matches TRBD1 (6 bases). V was trimmed by 5 bases and J by 5 bases, leaving 12 bases between them. The CDR3 has 14 residues. Germline loops: CDR1 PRHDT, CDR2 FYEKMQ (reference sequence). The DNA of the CDR3 is TGTGCCAGCAGCCCGTGGGGGCGGACCGGGGAGCTGTTTTTT. Translated: CASSPWGRTGELFF.

The chain recombines TRBV4-3 with TRBJ2-1, with 12 bases identical to TRBD2. Looked up from germline, CDR1 is LGHNA and CDR2 is YSLEER. The length of the CDR3 is 16 residues. Trimming at V came to 4 bases and at J to 3 bases, leaving 4 bases not matched to a gene. The DNA for the CDR3 is TGCGCCAGCAGCCCGGGACTAGCGGGCCTCTACAATGAGCAGTTCTTC. Residues: CASSPGLAGLYNEQFF.

The chain couples TRBV28 to TRBJ2-7; possibly TRBD1 for D (6 bases). CDR1 MDHEN and CDR2 SYDVKM come from the germline V gene. This CDR3 contains 14 residues. Deletions cut 4 bases from V and 2 bases from J, with 12 bases between. CDR3 protein: CASSYMDSPYEQYF. CDR3 DNA: TGTGCCAGCAGTTATATGGACAGTCCCTACGAGCAGTACTTC.

This sequence joins TRBV10-3 and TRBJ2-5; 10 bases are shared with TRBD2. CDR1 is ENHRY and CDR2 is SYGVKD in the germline V gene. J was trimmed by 5 bases and V by 3 bases; bases with no gene match: 6. The CDR3 covers 15 residues. CDR3 bases: TGTGCCATCAGTGACAGTCTAGCGGGAGTTGAGACCCAGTACTTC. Translated, it gives CAISDSLAGVETQYF.

The CDR3 protein is CASSLRGLAKNIQYF. Here the CDR3 DNA reads TGTGCCAGCAGTCTTAGAGGGTTAGCCAAAAACATTCAGTACTTC. The rearrangement uses TRBV28 and TRBJ2-4, with D possibly being TRBD2 (5 bases). The CDR3 loop spans 15 amino acids. Germline V CDR1 and CDR2: MDHEN, SYDVKM. The V end lost 5 bases, the J end lost 0 bases, and 11 bases lay between the germline ends.

The V gene is TRBV10-3, the J gene TRBJ2-7; no definite D call. Trimming shortened V by 0 bases and J by 3 bases, and 3 bases separated the two germline ends. The length of the CDR3 is 12 residues. CDR1 is ENHRY and CDR2 is SYGVKD in the germline V gene. The CDR3 nucleotides are TGTGCCATCAGTGAGTCGTTCTACGAGCAGTACTTC. Its protein is CAISESFYEQYF.

The chain employs TRBV28 and TRBJ2-7; 7 bases fit TRBD2. The CDR3 covers 14 residues. CDR1 MDHEN and CDR2 SYDVKM come from the germline V gene. Unmatched junction bases numbered 7, after V lost 3 bases and J lost 5 bases. The CDR3 loop reads CASSFSDGRHEQYF. CDR3 DNA: TGTGCCAGCAGTTTTAGCGACGGGAGGCACGAGCAGTACTTC.

The chain has TRBV18 and TRBJ2-2, with TRBD2 matching over 8 bases. The CDR3 length is 15 residues. Unmatched junction bases numbered 6, after V lost 6 bases and J lost 3 bases. The germline gives CDR1 KGHSH, CDR2 LQKENI. For the CDR3, the DNA is TGTGCCAGCTCGTCGGAGACTAGCGACACCGGGGAGCTGTTTTTT. Encoded protein: CASSSETSDTGELFF.

The chain has TRBV18 and TRBJ1-5; no clear D gene. The CDR3 is made up of 11 amino acids. The V and J ends lost 5 bases and 6 bases respectively, with 5 bases between them. The V gene's germline CDR1 is KGHSH and CDR2 LQKENI. CDR3: CASSEGQPQHF. Written as DNA, the CDR3 is TGTGCCAGCTCAGAGGGTCAGCCCCAGCATTTT.

This clone has just a few counts. This sequence joins TRBV5-1 and TRBJ2-1; no definite D call. The ends were cut back, 0 bases at V and 8 bases at J, with 15 bases in the middle. Germline CDR1 reads SGHRS; CDR2 reads YFSETQ. This CDR3 is 15 amino acids long. CDR3 bases: TGCGCCAGCAGCTTGGTTGGGTCTGCAATAGATGAGCAGTTCTTC. Protein product: CASSLVGSAIDEQFF.

This clone was counted once. V gene TRBV28 combines with J gene TRBJ1-4; D gene uncertain. The V gene lost 4 bases and the J gene lost 0 bases, with 6 bases spanning the gap. The CDR3 length is 14 residues. Germline CDR1 reads MDHEN; CDR2 reads SYDVKM. CDR3 in amino acids: CASSSAATNEKLFF. The CDR3 nucleotides read TGTGCCAGCAGTTCGGCTGCAACTAATGAAAAACTGTTTTTT.

This chain uses TRBV5-4 with TRBJ1-2, with D unclear. Trimming took off 4 bases at V and 4 bases at J, with 11 bases between the two ends. CDR3 length equals 13 residues. Germline CDR1 SGHNT, CDR2 YYREEE (reference sequence). DNA of the CDR3: TGTGCCAGCAGCCCCGGCGCCGGCTATGGCTACACCTTC. Protein: CASSPGAGYGYTF.

CDR3 bases: TGCATCATACGCCAGGACCCAGGGACTGAAGCTTTCTTT. Residues: CIIRQDPGTEAFF. V is TRBV29-1 and J is TRBJ1-1, with D maybe TRBD1 (5 bases). This CDR3 spans 13 amino acids. Germline-derived CDR1 and CDR2 are SQVTM and ANQGSEA.

This clone has just one count. This chain connects TRBV18 to TRBJ1-1; possible D gene TRBD1, 5 bases. V gave up 3 bases and J gave up 4 bases, with 15 bases separating them. The V gene's germline CDR1 is KGHSH and CDR2 LQKENI. This CDR3 comprises 15 residues. The CDR3 nucleotides read TGTGCCAGCTCACCCCTTGGGCGGGGGGTCACTGAAGCTTTCTTT. Translated: CASSPLGRGVTEAFF.

CDR3 in amino acids: CASRGLWETQYF. In DNA, the CDR3 is TGTGCCAGCAGGGGTTTGTGGGAGACCCAGTACTTC. This chain uses TRBV28 with TRBJ2-5; D is unresolved. Trimming cost V 6 bases and J 5 bases, with 10 bases left between them. The CDR3 runs to 12 residues. The V gene's germline CDR1 is MDHEN and CDR2 SYDVKM.

CDR3 sequence reads: CASSSFSGRNEQFF. CDR3 coding DNA: TGTGCCAGCAGCTCCTTTAGCGGGAGGAATGAGCAGTTCTTC. The chain employs TRBV7-2 and TRBJ2-1; 10 nucleotides match TRBD2. The germline CDR1 and CDR2 sequences are SGHTA and FQGNSA. The ends lost 4 bases at V and 7 bases at J; junction bases unmatched: 4. This CDR3 spans 14 amino acids. The full variable domain, completed using reference TRBV7-2 and TRBJ2-1, is GAGVSQSPSNKVTEKGKDVELRCDPISGHTALYWYRQSLGQGLEFLIYFQGNSAPDKSGLPSDRFSAERTGGSVSTLTIQRTQQEDSAVYLCASSSFSGRNEQFFGPGTRLTVL.